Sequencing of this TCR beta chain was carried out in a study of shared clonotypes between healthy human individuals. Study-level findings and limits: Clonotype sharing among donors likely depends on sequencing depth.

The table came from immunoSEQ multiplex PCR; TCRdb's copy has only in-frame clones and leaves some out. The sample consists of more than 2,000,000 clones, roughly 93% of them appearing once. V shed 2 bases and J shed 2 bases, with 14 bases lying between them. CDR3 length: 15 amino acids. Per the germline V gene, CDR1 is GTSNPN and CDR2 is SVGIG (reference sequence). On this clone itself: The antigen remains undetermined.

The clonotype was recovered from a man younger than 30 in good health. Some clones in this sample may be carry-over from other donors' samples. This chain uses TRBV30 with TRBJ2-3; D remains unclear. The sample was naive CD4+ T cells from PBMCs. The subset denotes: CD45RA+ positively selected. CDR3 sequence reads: CAWSQSRRNTDTQYF. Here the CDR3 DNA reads TGTGCCTGGAGTCAAAGCCGTCGAAACACAGATACGCAGTATTTT.